One and the same sample provided the 2 T cell receptor beta chains below, sequenced in a study of T-cell reconstitution after alpha-beta-depleted transplantation in children. Unique molecular identifiers were built into the TCRbeta library. TCRdb re-derived calls from the PCR reads in MiXCR, one entry per CDR3 protein. Of a few hundred thousand distinct CDR3 sequences in the sample, around 16% were seen once. The sequencing used PBMCs, mostly from graft donor cells, collected 360 days after TCRalphabeta/CD19-depleted stem cell transplant. The origin of the receptors is a boy in the first two years of life who had a stem cell transplant for Wiskott-Aldrich syndrome, so the T cells may come from the graft donor.

This sequence joins TRBV15 and TRBJ1-5; D is unresolved. Per the germline V gene, CDR1 is LNHNV and CDR2 is YYDKDF (reference sequence). V gave up 5 bases and J gave up 7 bases, with 9 bases separating them. The CDR3 totals 12 residues. The DNA for the CDR3 is TGTGCCACCAGCTCCTTCGGGCAGCCCCAGCATTTT. Encoded protein: CATSSFGQPQHF. The full variable domain, completed using reference TRBV15 and TRBJ1-5, is DAMVIQNPRYQVTQFGKPVTLSCSQTLNHNVMYWYQQKSSQAPKLLFHYYDKDFNNEADTPDNFQSRRPNTSFCFLDIRSPGLGDTAMYLCATSSFGQPQHFGDGTRLSIL.

Only a few counts were recorded for this clonotype. The chain combines TRBV27 with TRBJ2-7; D could derive from TRBD1 or TRBD2 (5 bases each). The CDR3 consists of 15 residues. The germline CDR1 and CDR2 sequences are MNHEY and SMNVEV (reference sequence). V gave up 9 bases and J gave up 0 bases, with 18 bases separating them. The CDR3 nucleotides read TGTGCCAGTTCCTCTTATACCGGGACCTCCTACGAGCAGTACTTC. Protein sequence: CASSSYTGTSYEQYF.